This note documents a single T cell receptor (beta chain) sequence. Its antigen is unidentified. The sample's treatment: approximately nine-day PBMC culture with coronavirus spike peptide pools or control peptides (ViraFEST assay). The data stem from a study of vaccination and CD4 T cells after COVID-19. Researchers used the Oncomine TCR Beta short-read assay to sequence DNA from cultured CD4+ T cells. TCRdb ran MiXCR on the PCR reads and lists one entry per CDR3 protein. The profile shows approximately 16,000 distinct CDR3 sequences, under 65% of them singletons. The sequence was collected from a human donor who had recovered from COVID-19. Sequenced here: CD4+ T cells from blood, cultured in vitro, sampled before SARS-CoV-2 vaccination.

The CDR3 region is CASSLVTSGDEQYF. The CDR3 DNA is TGTGCCAGCAGCTTAGTGACTAGCGGTGACGAGCAGTACTTC. The chain joins TRBV11-3 to TRBJ2-7, with 9 positions matching TRBD2. CDR3 size: 14 residues. V was pared by 1 base and J by 5 bases, with 3 bases of the junction left unmatched. The germline V gene encodes CDR1 SGHNT and CDR2 YENEEA.